This TCR beta chain was obtained from a study of monozygotic twins with inflammatory bowel disease. CDR1 and CDR2 from the germline V gene are GTSNPN and SVGIG (reference sequence). The CDR3 spans 13 residues. Study results and caveats: In the analysis, different T cell subtypes could not be told apart. The co-twins with IBD showed lower TCRbeta diversity (inverse Simpson) than their healthy siblings.

Template switching appended UMIs that held a 6-nucleotide sample barcode. TCRdb reprocessed the 5' RACE reads and reports one entry per CDR3 protein, with no DNA. The table lists 110,000 to 150,000 distinct CDR3 sequences, with over 1% in the top ten. Blood was drawn at around 2.5 ml per donor. As concerns this clonotype: The antigen remains unidentified.

This TCR came from a human donor with ulcerative colitis or Crohn's disease, or a healthy co-twin of an affected twin (not recorded which). Sequenced material: blood. This rearrangement joins TRBV30 to TRBJ1-2; checking the TCRdb D call of TRBD1 is not possible without DNA. This CDR3 is CAWSRDRPYGYTF.